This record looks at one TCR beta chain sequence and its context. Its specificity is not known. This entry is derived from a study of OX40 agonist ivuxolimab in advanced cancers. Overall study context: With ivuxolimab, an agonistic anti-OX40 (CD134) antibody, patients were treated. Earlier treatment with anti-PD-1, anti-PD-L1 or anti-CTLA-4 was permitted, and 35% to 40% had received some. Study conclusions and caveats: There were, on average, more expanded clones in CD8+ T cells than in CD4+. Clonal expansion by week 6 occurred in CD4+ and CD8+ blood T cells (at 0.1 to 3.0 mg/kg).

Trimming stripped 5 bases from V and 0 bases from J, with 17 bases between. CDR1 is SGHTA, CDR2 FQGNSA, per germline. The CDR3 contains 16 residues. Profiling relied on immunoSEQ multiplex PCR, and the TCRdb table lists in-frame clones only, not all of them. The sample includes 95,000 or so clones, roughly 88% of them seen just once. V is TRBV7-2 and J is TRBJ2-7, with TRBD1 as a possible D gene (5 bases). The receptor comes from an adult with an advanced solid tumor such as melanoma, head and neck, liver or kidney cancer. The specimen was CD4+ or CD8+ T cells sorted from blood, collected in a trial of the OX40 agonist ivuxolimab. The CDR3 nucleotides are TGTGCCAGCAGCCCCAGACAGATTCTAAGCTCCTACGAGCAGTACTTC. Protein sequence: CASSPRQILSSYEQYF.